A single sample is the source of the 23 T cell receptor beta chains below, sequenced in a study of blood T cell repertoires in COVID-19. The method was immunoSEQ multiplex PCR; TCRdb's version includes in-frame clones alone and lacks a portion of them. The sample lists approximately 170,000 clones, under 85% occurring once. The sample comprised peripheral blood. These receptors came from an elderly man with COVID-19, enrolled during active disease.

The chain couples TRBV5-6 to TRBJ2-5; D is unclear. CDR1 and CDR2 from the germline V gene are SGHDT and YYEEEE. The CDR3 consists of 13 residues. V lost 2 bases and J lost 5, with 10 bases in between. CDR3 nucleotide sequence: TGTGCCAGCAGCTTTAGATCGGGTGAGACCCAGTACTTC. Translating gives CASSFRSGETQYF.

This CDR3 reads CASKGTSGVDTQYF. The DNA of the CDR3 is TGTGCCAGCAAGGGGACTAGCGGGGTAGATACGCAGTATTTT. This rearrangement joins TRBV2 to TRBJ2-3, with TRBD2 matching over 13 bases. CDR1 and CDR2 from the germline V gene are SNHLY and FYNNEI. This CDR3 has 14 amino acids. The V segment lost 7 bases and the J segment 5 bases; nucleotides outside the gene matches: 3. The full variable domain, with the rest looked up from reference TRBV2 and TRBJ2-3, is EPEVTQTPSHQVTQMGQEVILRCVPISNHLYFYWYRQILGQKVEFLVSFYNNEISEKSEIFDDQFSVERPDGSNFTLKIRSTKLEDSAMYFCASKGTSGVDTQYFGPGTRLTVL.

The chain joins TRBV5-8 to TRBJ2-7, with D perhaps TRBD1 (9 bases). In germline, CDR1 is SGHTS, CDR2 YDEGEE. V lost 4 bases, J lost 1 base, and 21 bases lay in between. This CDR3 is built from 17 residues. Here the CDR3 DNA reads TGTGCCAGCAGCCCCGGGACAGGGCGCGGGAGGTCCTACGAGCAGTACTTC. It is translated as CASSPGTGRGRSYEQYF. Filled out from reference TRBV5-8 and TRBJ2-7, the complete variable domain reads EAGVTQSPTHLIKTRGQQATLRCSPISGHTSVYWYQQALGLGLQFLLWYDEGEERNRGNFPPRFSGRQFPNYSSELNVNALELEDSALYLCASSPGTGRGRSYEQYFGPGTRLTVT.

V is TRBV25-1 and J is TRBJ2-6; the D gene is possibly TRBD1 (5 bases). V was pared by 4 bases and J by 1 base, with 8 bases between. This CDR3 is built from 15 residues. Per germline, CDR1 MGHDK and CDR2 SYGVNS. The CDR3 nucleotides read TGTGCCAGCAGTGGGACAAGGTCTGGGGCCAACGTCCTGACTTTC. Its translation is CASSGTRSGANVLTF.

The V and J genes are TRBV2 and TRBJ2-2; TRBD1 matches 10 bases. Germline CDR1 and CDR2: SNHLY and FYNNEI. This CDR3 region has 15 residues. V gave up 6 bases and J gave up 6 bases; unmatched junction bases: 7. DNA of the CDR3: TGTGCCAGCAGACGACAGGGGGCGGCGGCCGGGGAGCTGTTTTTT. Translation: CASRRQGAAAGELFF.

This chain uses TRBV18 with TRBJ2-1, with 11 bases that match TRBD2. CDR3 length equals 16 residues. V lost 0 bases, J lost 3 bases, and 1 base stayed unmatched. The V gene's germline CDR1 is KGHSH and CDR2 LQKENI. The CDR3 DNA reads TGTGCCAGCTCACCACCGACTAGCGGGATCTACAATGAGCAGTTCTTC. Translating gives CASSPPTSGIYNEQFF.

The V gene is TRBV28, the J gene TRBJ2-2; TRBD1 agrees at 9 bases. The CDR3 covers 14 residues. Germline values: CDR1 MDHEN, CDR2 SYDVKM. V was pared by 8 bases and J by 5 bases, with 6 bases of the junction left unmatched. Here the CDR3 reads CASRGQGRTGELFF. CDR3 nucleotides: TGTGCCAGCCGAGGACAGGGGCGGACCGGGGAGCTGTTTTTT.

The chain recombines TRBV19 with TRBJ1-2; TRBD1 matches 7 bases. From germline, CDR1 is LNHDA and CDR2 SQIVND (reference sequence). V lost 6 bases, J lost 3 bases, and 7 bases stayed unmatched. This CDR3 has 14 amino acids. The CDR3 protein is CASRQNRGDYGYTF. The DNA of the CDR3 is TGTGCCAGTAGGCAGAACAGGGGAGACTATGGCTACACCTTC.

The chain uses TRBV6-5 and TRBJ1-1, with a possible D match to TRBD1 (5 bases). Trimming took off 7 bases at V and 0 bases at J, with 15 bases between the two ends. This CDR3 comprises 15 residues. The germline V gene has CDR1 MNHEY and CDR2 SVGAGI. The CDR3 DNA sequence: TGTGCCAGCAAAGGGGCGGGGGGGATGAACACTGAAGCTTTCTTT. This sequence encodes CASKGAGGMNTEAFF.

This chain joins TRBV4-2 and TRBJ2-1; 7 bases are a match to TRBD2. This CDR3 has 16 residues. The germline V gene has CDR1 LGHNA and CDR2 YNFKEQ. The V segment lost 2 bases and the J segment 4 bases; nucleotides outside the gene matches: 8. CDR3 coding DNA: TGTGCCAGCAGCCAAAGACGCGGGGGAGCATACAATGAGCAGTTCTTC. This translates into CASSQRRGGAYNEQFF.

The chain couples TRBV12-5 to TRBJ2-7; D gene unclear. The CDR3 covers 14 residues. The V and J ends lost 1 base and 4 bases respectively, with 11 bases between them. The germline gives CDR1 LGHNT, CDR2 FRNRAP. For the CDR3, the DNA is TGTGCTAGTGGTTTGGGGTCACTGCTATACGAGCAGTACTTC. This encodes CASGLGSLLYEQYF.

V is TRBV3-1 (or the pseudogene TRBV3-2) and J is TRBJ1-2, with 10 bases identical to TRBD1. The germline V gene has CDR1 LGHDT and CDR2 YNNKEL (reference sequence). V lost 8 bases, J lost 7 bases, and 13 bases stayed unmatched. The CDR3 runs 15 residues. The CDR3 region is CASGEWDRGAGGYTF. CDR3 bases: TGTGCCAGCGGAGAGTGGGACAGGGGCGCCGGTGGCTACACCTTC.

The DNA for the CDR3 is TGTGCCAGCAGCTATCCGGCCTCTAGCGACGAGCAGTACTTC. This codes for CASSYPASSDEQYF. This chain uses TRBV5-4 with TRBJ2-7; D perhaps matches TRBD2 (6 bases). The CDR3 sequence is 14 residues long. V gave up 3 bases and J gave up 5 bases, with 15 bases separating them. In germline, CDR1 is SGHNT, CDR2 YYREEE (reference sequence).

The sample holds one count of this clone. The CDR3 loop is CATSPDRVNEKLFF. The DNA for the CDR3 is TGTGCCACCAGCCCCGACAGGGTAAATGAAAAACTGTTTTTT. The rearrangement uses TRBV15 and TRBJ1-4, with 7 bases matching TRBD1. The CDR3 runs 14 residues. V was pared by 5 bases and J by 5 bases, with 5 bases of the junction left unmatched. The V gene's germline CDR1 is LNHNV and CDR2 YYDKDF (reference sequence).

The chain recombines TRBV24-1 with TRBJ1-5; weak D call: TRBD1 (5 bases). Germline V gene data show CDR1 as KGHDR and CDR2 as SFDVKD. This CDR3 has 15 amino acids. The germline V and J ends were trimmed by 11 bases and 2 bases, with 18 bases remaining between them. This CDR3 is CANHPSGMGNQPQHF. The CDR3 bases are TGTGCCAATCATCCCTCAGGGATGGGCAATCAGCCCCAGCATTTT.

J is TRBJ1-5 and V is TRBV7-9; 12 positions match TRBD1. Germline values: CDR1 SEHNR, CDR2 FQNEAQ (reference sequence). V shed 5 bases and J 5 bases; nucleotides not matched to a gene: 7. This CDR3 spans 16 amino acids. The CDR3 nucleotides read TGTGCCAGCAGCCCATGGGACAGGGGGCTAGATCAGCCCCAGCATTTT. Translation gives CASSPWDRGLDQPQHF.

In this sample, this clone turned up once. CDR3 sequence (DNA): TGTGCCAGCAGCTTGGATGGTATCCAGGGGGCCTACAATGAGCAGTTCTTC. Translating it yields CASSLDGIQGAYNEQFF. V gene TRBV5-4 combines with J gene TRBJ2-1; TRBD1 matches 7 bases. Germline trimming cut 0 bases from V and 2 bases from J; bases unmatched to any gene: 8. CDR1 is SGHNT and CDR2 is YYREEE in the germline V gene (reference sequence). CDR3 size: 17 residues.

This chain joins TRBV6-5 and TRBJ1-1; D unresolved. The length of the CDR3 is 13 residues. Germline lookup yields CDR1 MNHEY and CDR2 SVGAGI. The V gene lost 4 bases and the J gene lost 0 bases, with 6 bases spanning the gap. The CDR3 DNA reads TGTGCCAGCAGTTTGAACATGAACACTGAAGCTTTCTTT. As protein: CASSLNMNTEAFF.

The rearrangement uses TRBV2 and TRBJ2-4, with D possibly TRBD2 on 5 matching bases. Per germline, CDR1 SNHLY and CDR2 FYNNEI. CDR3 size: 12 residues. Between the trimmed V and J ends, which lost 6 bases and 8 bases, there was a span of 11 bases. The CDR3: CASREDADIQYF. CDR3 bases: TGTGCCAGCAGGGAGGACGCGGACATTCAGTACTTC.

The sample holds a few counts of this clone. This chain connects TRBV4-1 to TRBJ1-2, with TRBD1 identical over 9 bases. The CDR3 has 14 amino acids. The germline gives CDR1 MGHRA, CDR2 YSYEKL. V was clipped by 4 bases and J by 6 bases; unmatched bases: 6. CDR3 sequence (DNA): TGCGCCAGCAGCCCGGGGACAGGGATTAATGGCTACACCTTC. This codes for CASSPGTGINGYTF.

CDR3 in amino acids: CASSLDWTGDQPQHF. In DNA form, the CDR3 reads TGCGCCAGCAGCTTGGATTGGACAGGGGATCAGCCCCAGCATTTT. This sequence joins TRBV5-1 and TRBJ1-5; 9 nucleotides align to TRBD1. The V gene's germline CDR1 is SGHRS and CDR2 YFSETQ. The CDR3 totals 15 residues. After removal of 0 bases from V and 5 bases from J, the junction contained 3 bases not matched to a gene.

By share, this clone counts as medium-sized. The chain is built from TRBV2 and TRBJ1-6; no clear D. Trimming shortened V by 7 bases and J by 6 bases, and 10 bases separated the two germline ends. Germline CDR1 SNHLY, CDR2 FYNNEI. The CDR3 extends over 13 amino acids. CDR3 in amino acids: CASIRVFNSPLHF. The DNA for the CDR3 is TGTGCCAGCATACGAGTTTTTAATTCACCCCTCCACTTT. The entire variable domain, with the rest obtained from reference TRBV2 and TRBJ1-6, is as follows: EPEVTQTPSHQVTQMGQEVILRCVPISNHLYFYWYRQILGQKVEFLVSFYNNEISEKSEIFDDQFSVERPDGSNFTLKIRSTKLEDSAMYFCASIRVFNSPLHFGNGTRLTVT.

The V call is TRBV7-2, the J call TRBJ2-1; 8 bases match TRBD2. This CDR3 spans 15 amino acids. Germline V lookup: CDR1 SGHTA, CDR2 FQGNSA. Trimming took 2 bases from V and 7 from J; bases not matched to a gene: 7. The CDR3 region is CASSLFAGGINEQFF. The DNA of the CDR3 is TGTGCCAGCAGCTTATTCGCGGGGGGAATTAATGAGCAGTTCTTC.